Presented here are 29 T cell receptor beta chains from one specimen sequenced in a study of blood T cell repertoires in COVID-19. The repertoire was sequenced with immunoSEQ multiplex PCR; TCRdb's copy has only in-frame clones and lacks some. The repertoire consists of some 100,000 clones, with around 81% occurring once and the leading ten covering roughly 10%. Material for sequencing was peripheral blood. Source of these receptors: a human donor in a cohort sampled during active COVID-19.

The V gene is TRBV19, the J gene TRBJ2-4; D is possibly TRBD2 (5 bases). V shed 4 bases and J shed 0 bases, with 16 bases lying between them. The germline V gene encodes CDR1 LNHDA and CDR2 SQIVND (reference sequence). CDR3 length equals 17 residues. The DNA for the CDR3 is TGTGCCAGTAGTAGGGGAGTACAGCTTTTAGCCAAAAACATTCAGTACTTC. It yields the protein CASSRGVQLLAKNIQYF.

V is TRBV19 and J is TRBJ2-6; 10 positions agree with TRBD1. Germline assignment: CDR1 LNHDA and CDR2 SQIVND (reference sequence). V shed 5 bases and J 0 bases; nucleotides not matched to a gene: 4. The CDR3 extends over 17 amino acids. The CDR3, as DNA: TGTGCCAGTAGTCTCGGGACAGGGGTCTCTGGGGCCAACGTCCTGACTTTC. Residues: CASSLGTGVSGANVLTF.

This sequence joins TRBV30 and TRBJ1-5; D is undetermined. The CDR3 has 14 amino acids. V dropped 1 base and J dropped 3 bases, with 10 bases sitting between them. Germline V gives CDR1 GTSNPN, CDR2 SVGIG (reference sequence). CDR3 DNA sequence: TGTGCCTGGAGTGCCCCACACTACAATCAGCCCCAGCATTTT. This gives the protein CAWSAPHYNQPQHF.

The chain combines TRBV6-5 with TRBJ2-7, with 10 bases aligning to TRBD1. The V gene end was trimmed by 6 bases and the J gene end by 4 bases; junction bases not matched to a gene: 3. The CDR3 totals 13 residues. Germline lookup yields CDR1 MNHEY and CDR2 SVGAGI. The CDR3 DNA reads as TGTGCCAGCAGGACAGGGGGCTTATACGAGCAGTACTTC. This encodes CASRTGGLYEQYF.

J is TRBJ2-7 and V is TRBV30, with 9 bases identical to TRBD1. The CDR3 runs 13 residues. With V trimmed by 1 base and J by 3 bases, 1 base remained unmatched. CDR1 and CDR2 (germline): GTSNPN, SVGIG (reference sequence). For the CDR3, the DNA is TGTGCCTGGAGTGGGGACAGGGTCTACGAGCAGTACTTC. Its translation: CAWSGDRVYEQYF.

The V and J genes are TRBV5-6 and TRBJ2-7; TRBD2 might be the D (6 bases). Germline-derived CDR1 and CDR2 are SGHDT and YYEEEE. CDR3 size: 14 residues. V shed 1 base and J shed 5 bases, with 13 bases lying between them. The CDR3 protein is CASSLLSSEDEQYF. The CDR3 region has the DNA TGTGCCAGCAGCTTGCTTTCTAGCGAAGACGAGCAGTACTTC.

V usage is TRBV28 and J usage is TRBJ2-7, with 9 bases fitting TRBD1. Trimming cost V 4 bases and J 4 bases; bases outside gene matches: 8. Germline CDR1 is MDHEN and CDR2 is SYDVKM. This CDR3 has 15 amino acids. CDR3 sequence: CASSSLRDREYEQYF. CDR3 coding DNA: TGTGCCAGCAGTTCACTCCGGGACAGGGAGTACGAGCAGTACTTC.

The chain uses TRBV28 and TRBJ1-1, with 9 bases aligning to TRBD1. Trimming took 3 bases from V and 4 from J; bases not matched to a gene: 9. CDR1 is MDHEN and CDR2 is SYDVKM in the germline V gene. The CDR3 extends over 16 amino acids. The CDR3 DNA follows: TGTGCCAGCAGTTTCATTCCGGGACAGGGAATCACTGAAGCTTTCTTT. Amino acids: CASSFIPGQGITEAFF.

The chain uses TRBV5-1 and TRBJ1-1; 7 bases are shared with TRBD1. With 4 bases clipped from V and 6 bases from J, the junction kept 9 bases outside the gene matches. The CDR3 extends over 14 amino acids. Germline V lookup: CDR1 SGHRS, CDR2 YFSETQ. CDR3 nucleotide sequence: TGCGCCAGCAGCCACGGACAGGTGACGGCTGAAGCTTTCTTT. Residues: CASSHGQVTAEAFF.

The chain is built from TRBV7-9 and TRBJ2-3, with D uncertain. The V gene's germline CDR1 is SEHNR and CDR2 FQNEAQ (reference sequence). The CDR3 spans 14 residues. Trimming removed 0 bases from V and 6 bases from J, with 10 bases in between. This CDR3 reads CASSLAQAVDTQYF. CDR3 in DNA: TGTGCCAGCAGCTTAGCCCAAGCTGTTGATACGCAGTATTTT. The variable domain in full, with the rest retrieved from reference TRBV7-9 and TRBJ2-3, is DTGVSQNPRHKITKRGQNVTFRCDPISEHNRLYWYRQTLGQGPEFLTYFQNEAQLEKSRLLSDRFSAERPKGSFSTLEIQRTEQGDSAMYLCASSLAQAVDTQYFGPGTRLTVL.

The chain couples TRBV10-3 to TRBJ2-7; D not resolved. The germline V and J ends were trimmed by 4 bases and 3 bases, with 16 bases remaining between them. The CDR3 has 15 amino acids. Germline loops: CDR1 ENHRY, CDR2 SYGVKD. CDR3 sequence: CAISARSLEVYEQYF. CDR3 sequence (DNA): TGTGCCATCAGTGCCCGGTCCCTCGAGGTCTACGAGCAGTACTTC.

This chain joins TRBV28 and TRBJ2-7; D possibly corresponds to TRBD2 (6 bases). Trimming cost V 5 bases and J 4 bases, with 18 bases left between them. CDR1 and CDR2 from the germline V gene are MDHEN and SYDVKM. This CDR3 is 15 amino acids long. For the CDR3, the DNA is TGTGCCAGCAGTCCCCCCGGGCGGGACTTGTACGAGCAGTACTTC. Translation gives CASSPPGRDLYEQYF.

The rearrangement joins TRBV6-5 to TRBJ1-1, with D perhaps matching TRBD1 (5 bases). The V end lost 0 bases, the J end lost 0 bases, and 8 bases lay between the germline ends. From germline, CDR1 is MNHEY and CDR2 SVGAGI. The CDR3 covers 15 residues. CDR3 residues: CASSYSKGMNTEAFF. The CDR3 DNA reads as TGTGCCAGCAGTTACTCGAAGGGGATGAACACTGAAGCTTTCTTT.

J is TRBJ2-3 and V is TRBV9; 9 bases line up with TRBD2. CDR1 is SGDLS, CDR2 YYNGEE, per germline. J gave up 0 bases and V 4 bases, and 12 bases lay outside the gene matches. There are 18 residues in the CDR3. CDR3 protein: CASSQGSSGATSTDTQYF. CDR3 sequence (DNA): TGTGCCAGCAGCCAAGGGTCTAGCGGGGCCACTAGCACAGATACGCAGTATTTT.

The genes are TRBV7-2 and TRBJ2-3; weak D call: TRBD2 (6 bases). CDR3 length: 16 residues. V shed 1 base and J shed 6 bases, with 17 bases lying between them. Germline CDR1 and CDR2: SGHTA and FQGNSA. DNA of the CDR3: TGTGCCAGCAGCTTAGAAGGCGGGACCCCCCGCGATACGCAGTATTTT. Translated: CASSLEGGTPRDTQYF.

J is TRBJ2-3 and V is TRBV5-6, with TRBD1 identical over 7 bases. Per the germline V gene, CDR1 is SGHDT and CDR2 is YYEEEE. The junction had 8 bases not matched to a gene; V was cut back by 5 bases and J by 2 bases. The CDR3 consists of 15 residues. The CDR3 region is CASSQRTGITDTQYF. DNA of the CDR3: TGTGCCAGCAGTCAAAGGACAGGAATCACAGATACGCAGTATTTT.

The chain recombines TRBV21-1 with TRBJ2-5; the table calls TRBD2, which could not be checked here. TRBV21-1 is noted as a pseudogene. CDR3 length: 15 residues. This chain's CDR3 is CASSKRGGAQETQYF. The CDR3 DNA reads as TGTGCCAGCAGCAAACGGGGGGGGGCGCAAGAGACCCAGTACTTC.

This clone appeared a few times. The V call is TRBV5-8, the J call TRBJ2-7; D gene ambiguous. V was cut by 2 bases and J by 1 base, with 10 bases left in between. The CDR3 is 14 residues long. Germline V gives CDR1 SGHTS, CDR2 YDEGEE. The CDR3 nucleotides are TGTGCCAGCAGCTTAACCCGGGTGTCCTACGAGCAGTACTTC. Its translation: CASSLTRVSYEQYF.

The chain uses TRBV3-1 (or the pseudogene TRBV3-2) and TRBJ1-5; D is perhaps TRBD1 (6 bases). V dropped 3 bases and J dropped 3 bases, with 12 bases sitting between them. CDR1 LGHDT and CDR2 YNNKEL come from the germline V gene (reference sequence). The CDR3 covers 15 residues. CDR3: CASSHTRTANQPQHF. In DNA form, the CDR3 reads TGTGCCAGCAGCCATACCCGGACAGCCAATCAGCCCCAGCATTTT.

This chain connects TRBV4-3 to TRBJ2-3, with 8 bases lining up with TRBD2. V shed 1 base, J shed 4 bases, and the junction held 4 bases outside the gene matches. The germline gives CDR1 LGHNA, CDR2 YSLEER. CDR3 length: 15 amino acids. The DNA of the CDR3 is TGCGCCAGCAGCCAAGCGGGGGGGCCCTCAGATACGCAGTATTTT. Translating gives CASSQAGGPSDTQYF.

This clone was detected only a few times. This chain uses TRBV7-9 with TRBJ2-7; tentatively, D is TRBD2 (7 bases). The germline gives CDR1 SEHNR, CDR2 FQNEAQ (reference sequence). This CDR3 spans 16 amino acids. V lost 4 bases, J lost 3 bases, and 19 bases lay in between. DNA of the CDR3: TGTGCCAGCAGCTCCGAGGGGGGGGCAGGATACTACGAGCAGTACTTC. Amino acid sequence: CASSSEGGAGYYEQYF.

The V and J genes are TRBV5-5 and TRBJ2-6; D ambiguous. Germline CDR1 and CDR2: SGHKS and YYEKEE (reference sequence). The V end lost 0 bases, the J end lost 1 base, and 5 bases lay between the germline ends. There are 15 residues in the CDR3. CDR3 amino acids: CASSLASSGANVLTF. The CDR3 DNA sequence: TGTGCCAGCAGCTTGGCCTCGTCTGGGGCCAACGTCCTGACTTTC.

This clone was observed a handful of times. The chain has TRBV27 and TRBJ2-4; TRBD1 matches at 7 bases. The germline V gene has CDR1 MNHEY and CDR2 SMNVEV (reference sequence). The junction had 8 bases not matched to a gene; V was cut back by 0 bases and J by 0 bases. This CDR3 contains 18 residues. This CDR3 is CASSLSTGSGIAKNIQYF. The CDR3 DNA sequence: TGTGCCAGCAGTTTATCGACAGGGTCGGGGATAGCCAAAAACATTCAGTACTTC.

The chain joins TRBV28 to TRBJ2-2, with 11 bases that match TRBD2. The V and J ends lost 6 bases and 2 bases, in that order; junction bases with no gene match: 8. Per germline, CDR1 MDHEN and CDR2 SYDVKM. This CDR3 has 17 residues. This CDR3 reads CASRQRGLADNTGELFF. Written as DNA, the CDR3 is TGTGCCAGCAGACAACGGGGACTAGCGGATAACACCGGGGAGCTGTTTTTT.

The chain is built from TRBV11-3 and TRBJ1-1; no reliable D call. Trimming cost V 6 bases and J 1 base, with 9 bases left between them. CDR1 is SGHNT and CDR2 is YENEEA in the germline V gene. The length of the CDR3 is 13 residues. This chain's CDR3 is CASRSRGNTEAFF. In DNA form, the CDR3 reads TGTGCCAGCAGGTCCCGGGGGAACACTGAAGCTTTCTTT.

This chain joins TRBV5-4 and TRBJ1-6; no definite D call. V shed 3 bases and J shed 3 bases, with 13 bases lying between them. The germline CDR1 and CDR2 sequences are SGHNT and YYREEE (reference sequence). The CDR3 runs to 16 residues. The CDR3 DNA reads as TGTGCCAGCAGCTCCCCTGGGCGCAACTATAATTCACCCCTCCACTTT. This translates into CASSSPGRNYNSPLHF.

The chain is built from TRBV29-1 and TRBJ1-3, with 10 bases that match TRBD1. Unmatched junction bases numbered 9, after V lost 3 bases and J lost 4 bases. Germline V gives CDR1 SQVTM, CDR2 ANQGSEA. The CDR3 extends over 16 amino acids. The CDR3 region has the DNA TGCAGCGTTGAGGACAGGGGGTCCATTTCGGGAAACACCATATATTTT. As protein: CSVEDRGSISGNTIYF.

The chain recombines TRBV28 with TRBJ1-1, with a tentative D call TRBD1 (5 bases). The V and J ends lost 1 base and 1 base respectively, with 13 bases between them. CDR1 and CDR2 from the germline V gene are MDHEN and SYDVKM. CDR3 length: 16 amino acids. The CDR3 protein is CASSLSLFTGNTEAFF. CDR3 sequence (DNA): TGTGCCAGCAGTTTATCCCTATTTACAGGGAACACTGAAGCTTTCTTT.

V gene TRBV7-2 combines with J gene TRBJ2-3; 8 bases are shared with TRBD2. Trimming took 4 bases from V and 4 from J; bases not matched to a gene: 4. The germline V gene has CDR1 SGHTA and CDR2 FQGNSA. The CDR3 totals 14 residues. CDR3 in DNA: TGTGCCAGCAGCTCAGGACTAGCCCCAGATACGCAGTATTTT. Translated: CASSSGLAPDTQYF.